These T cell receptor beta chains were read from a single sample in a study of blood T cell repertoires in COVID-19. The protocol was immunoSEQ multiplex PCR, while the TCRdb copy is restricted to in-frame clones and leaves out a portion. The sample holds 95,000 to 150,000 clones, roughly 90% seen once. Sequenced material: peripheral blood. Receptors were obtained from a man aged 35 to 55 with acute or convalescent COVID-19. The CDR3 runs from the conserved cysteine through the conserved F or W. The D gene is left open where the match is weak. Clone size is not always given. Where it is, it says once, few, many or a class for expanded clones.

TRBJ2-1	-	TRBV6-5	15	TRBD1	CASSLRQGVYNEQFF	TGTGCCAGCTCCCTGAGGCAGGGGGTCTACAATGAGCAGTTCTTC
TRBJ1-1	-	TRBV5-6	19	TRBD1	CASRKTRQRQGGLDTEAFF	TGTGCCAGCAGAAAAACCCGGCAAAGACAGGGCGGTTTGGACACTGAAGCTTTCTTT
TRBJ2-5	-	TRBV7-9	12	TRBD2	CASNREAETQYF	TGTGCCAGCAACCGGGAGGCAGAGACCCAGTACTTC
TRBJ2-5	once	TRBV6-5	15	-	CASRRVTQPGETQYF	TGTGCCAGCAGGCGGGTAACCCAACCAGGAGAGACCCAGTACTTC
TRBJ1-1	-	TRBV4-1	13	-	CASSQTTNTEAFF	TGCGCCAGCAGCCAAACGACTAACACTGAAGCTTTCTTT
TRBJ2-7	-	TRBV2	13	-	CASKRQDTYEQYF	TGTGCCAGCAAGAGACAGGACACCTACGAGCAGTACTTC
TRBJ2-1	-	TRBV2	15	TRBD2	CASRNLAGGRNEQFF	TGTGCCAGCCGTAATCTAGCGGGAGGGCGGAATGAGCAGTTCTTC
TRBJ2-5	-	TRBV6-1	14	-	CASSEGTPQETQYF	TGTGCCAGCAGTGAAGGGACACCCCAAGAGACCCAGTACTTC
TRBJ1-1	few	TRBV4-3	14	-	CASSQDRGLAEAFF	TGCGCCAGCAGCCAAGATAGGGGTTTAGCTGAAGCTTTCTTT
TRBJ1-2	-	TRBV25-1	13	-	CASSEARGYGYTF	TGTGCCAGCAGTGAGGCAAGGGGCTATGGCTACACCTTC
TRBJ1-2	-	TRBV5-6	13	TRBD1	CASSFTGAARYTF	TGTGCCAGCAGCTTCACAGGGGCAGCACGCTACACCTTC
TRBJ2-2	-	TRBV7-9	17	-	CASSLGLAVPNTGELFF	TGTGCCAGCAGCTTAGGGCTGGCGGTCCCGAACACCGGGGAGCTGTTTTTT
TRBJ1-4	-	TRBV6-2/TRBV6-3	13	-	CASSSGDEEKLFF	TGTGCCAGCAGTAGCGGGGACGAGGAAAAACTGTTTTTT
TRBJ1-6	-	TRBV4-2	15	TRBD1	CASSLWTGENSPLHF	TGTGCCAGCAGCTTATGGACAGGGGAGAATTCACCCCTCCACTTT
TRBJ2-5	few	TRBV24-1	16	TRBD1	CATSDPTGSERETQYF	TGTGCCACCAGTGATCCGACAGGGAGTGAGCGAGAGACCCAGTACTTC
TRBJ1-1	-	TRBV5-1	13	TRBD1	CASSWDRGTEAFF	TGCGCCAGCAGCTGGGACAGGGGGACTGAAGCTTTCTTT
TRBJ1-1	-	TRBV2	14	-	CASSGLIEGAEAFF	TGTGCCAGCAGTGGGCTGATAGAGGGCGCTGAAGCTTTCTTT
TRBJ1-2	-	TRBV9	16	TRBD1	CASSVGTGGSLRGYTF	TGTGCCAGCAGCGTAGGTACAGGGGGCAGTCTTCGTGGCTACACCTTC
TRBJ1-1	-	TRBV30	14	-	CAWSAYRVGTEAFF	TGTGCCTGGAGTGCCTACAGGGTCGGCACTGAAGCTTTCTTT
TRBJ2-7	-	TRBV5-1	15	TRBD2	CASSFSNSGGYEQYF	TGCGCCAGCAGCTTTAGTAACAGCGGGGGTTACGAGCAGTACTTC
TRBJ2-5	few	TRBV2	11	-	CASSQQETQYF	TGTGCCAGCAGCCAACAAGAGACCCAGTACTTC
TRBJ1-4	-	TRBV5-1	14	TRBD1	CASSADRRDEKLFF	TGCGCCAGCAGCGCGGACAGGAGGGATGAAAAACTGTTTTTT
TRBJ1-1	-	TRBV7-9	16	TRBD1	CASSLAAGGEGTEAFF	TGTGCCAGCAGCTTAGCTGCAGGGGGCGAGGGCACTGAAGCTTTCTTT
TRBJ1-2	-	TRBV30	15	TRBD1	CAWSRGADRAYGYTF	TGTGCCTGGAGTAGAGGAGCGGACAGGGCTTATGGCTACACCTTC
TRBJ1-5	-	TRBV4-2	16	TRBD1	CASSQDLGTGNQPQHF	TGTGCCAGCAGCCAAGATCTCGGGACAGGCAATCAGCCCCAGCATTTT
TRBJ1-4	-	TRBV25-1	14	-	CASRADSWGEKLFF	TGTGCCAGCAGGGCGGACAGCTGGGGTGAAAAACTGTTTTTT
TRBJ1-6	-	TRBV27	14	-	CASSLDGYNSPLHF	TGTGCCAGCAGCCTAGACGGCTATAATTCACCCCTCCACTTT
TRBJ1-6	-	TRBV19	15	-	CASSIEGLTNSPLHF	TGTGCCAGTAGTATCGAAGGACTGACTAATTCACCCCTCCACTTT
TRBJ1-2	-	TRBV11-2	15	-	CASSSPGQTNYGYTF	TGTGCCAGCAGTTCTCCTGGGCAGACCAACTATGGCTACACCTTC
TRBJ1-5	-	TRBV27	12	TRBD1	CATQTGTQPQHF	TGTGCCACCCAGACAGGGACTCAGCCCCAGCATTTT
TRBJ1-2	-	TRBV30	14	-	CAWSVRLAPYGYTF	TGTGCCTGGAGTGTTAGACTTGCCCCCTATGGCTACACCTTC
TRBJ2-7	-	TRBV18	14	-	CASSPSSQDYEQYF	TGTGCCAGCTCACCATCATCGCAGGATTACGAGCAGTACTTC
TRBJ1-1	-	TRBV5-1	14	TRBD1	CASSLGTGYTEAFF	TGCGCCAGCAGCTTGGGGACAGGGTACACTGAAGCTTTCTTT
TRBJ1-1	-	TRBV30	15	TRBD1	CAWRNRGLKYTEAFF	TGTGCCTGGAGGAACAGGGGGTTGAAGTACACTGAAGCTTTCTTT
TRBJ2-5	-	TRBV9	14	-	CASSPFGGLETQYF	TGTGCCAGCAGCCCGTTTGGAGGGCTCGAGACCCAGTACTTC
TRBJ1-6	-	TRBV27	16	-	CASSLRQSSYNSPLHF	TGTGCCAGCAGTCTCAGACAGAGCTCCTATAATTCACCCCTCCACTTT
TRBJ1-5	-	TRBV6-1	14	-	CASSEAVGRQPQHF	TGTGCCAGCAGTGAAGCGGTGGGGCGTCAGCCCCAGCATTTT
TRBJ1-6	few	TRBV5-6	14	TRBD1	CASSLRGRGSPLHF	TGTGCCAGCAGCCTCAGGGGGCGCGGGTCACCCCTCCACTTT
TRBJ2-1	once	TRBV7-6	15	-	CASSITGGENNEQFF	TGTGCCAGCAGCATAACAGGGGGGGAAAACAATGAGCAGTTCTTC
TRBJ1-2	large	TRBV9	16	-	CASSVDGERAPYGYTF	TGTGCCAGCAGCGTAGACGGGGAGAGAGCTCCCTATGGCTACACCTTC
TRBJ2-3	-	TRBV12-3/TRBV12-4	13	-	CASSLNSRDTQYF	TGTGCCAGCAGTTTGAACAGCCGAGATACGCAGTATTTT
TRBJ2-3	-	TRBV5-1	16	TRBD2	CASSSTAGPSTDTQYF	TGCGCCAGCAGCTCTACAGCGGGACCTAGCACAGATACGCAGTATTTT
TRBJ2-7	-	TRBV3-1/TRBV3-2	14	TRBD2	CASSLSGIHYEQYF	TGTGCCAGCAGCCTTAGCGGGATACACTACGAGCAGTACTTC
TRBJ2-7	-	TRBV6-2/TRBV6-3	15	-	CASSRYRTATYEQYF	TGTGCCAGCAGCCGATATAGGACAGCGACCTACGAGCAGTACTTC
TRBJ1-4	-	TRBV30	17	TRBD1	CAWSVRTGTATNEKLFF	TGTGCCTGGAGTGTAAGGACAGGGACAGCAACTAATGAAAAACTGTTTTTT
TRBJ2-3	-	TRBV19	13	TRBD1	CASSATGTGVVYF	TGTGCCAGTAGTGCCACCGGGACAGGGGTGGTGTATTTT
TRBJ2-7	-	TRBV29-1	12	TRBD1	CSGRQGPYEQYF	TGCAGCGGTAGACAGGGCCCCTACGAGCAGTACTTC
TRBJ2-5	-	TRBV9	15	TRBD2	CASSVVSGGHETQYF	TGTGCCAGCAGCGTAGTGTCGGGGGGGCATGAGACCCAGTACTTC
TRBJ2-1	-	TRBV10-2	12	TRBD2	CASGRGLNEQFF	TGCGCCAGCGGGAGGGGACTCAATGAGCAGTTCTTC
TRBJ1-2	-	TRBV29-1	17	TRBD1	CSVAVPRRTGVFYGYTF	TGCAGCGTTGCCGTTCCCCGGAGGACAGGGGTTTTCTATGGCTACACCTTC
TRBJ2-3	-	TRBV11-2	17	TRBD2	CASSLLILAGAADTQYF	TGTGCCAGCAGCTTACTTATCCTAGCGGGGGCAGCAGATACGCAGTATTTT
TRBJ2-2	few	TRBV5-1	13	-	CASSLGERGELFF	TGCGCCAGCAGCTTGGGGGAGCGCGGGGAGCTGTTTTTT
TRBJ1-6	-	TRBV30	14	TRBD1	CAWRPDRGYSPLHF	TGTGCCTGGAGACCCGACAGGGGCTATTCACCCCTCCACTTT